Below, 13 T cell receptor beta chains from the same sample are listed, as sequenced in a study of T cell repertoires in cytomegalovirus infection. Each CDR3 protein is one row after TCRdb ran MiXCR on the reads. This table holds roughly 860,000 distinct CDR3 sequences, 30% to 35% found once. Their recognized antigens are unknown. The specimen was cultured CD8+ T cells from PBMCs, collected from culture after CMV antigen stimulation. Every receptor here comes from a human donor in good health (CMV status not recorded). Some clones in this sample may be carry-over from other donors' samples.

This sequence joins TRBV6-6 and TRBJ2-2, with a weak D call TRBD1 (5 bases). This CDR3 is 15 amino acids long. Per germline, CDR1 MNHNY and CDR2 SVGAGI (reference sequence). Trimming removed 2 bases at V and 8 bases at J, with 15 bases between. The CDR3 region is CASSYGQPAVGELFF. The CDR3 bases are TGTGCCAGCAGTTACGGACAACCCGCGGTGGGGGAGCTGTTTTTT.

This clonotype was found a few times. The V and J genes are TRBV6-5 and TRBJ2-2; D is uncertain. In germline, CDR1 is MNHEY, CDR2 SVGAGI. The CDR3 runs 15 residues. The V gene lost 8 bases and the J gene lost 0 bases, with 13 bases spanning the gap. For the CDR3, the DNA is TGTGCCAGCTACGGGCGGAGACCGAACACCGGGGAGCTGTTTTTT. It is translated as CASYGRRPNTGELFF.

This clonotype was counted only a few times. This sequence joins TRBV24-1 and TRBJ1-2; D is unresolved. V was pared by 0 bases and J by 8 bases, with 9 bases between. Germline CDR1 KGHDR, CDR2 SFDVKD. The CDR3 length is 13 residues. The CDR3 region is CATSDLPLGGYTF. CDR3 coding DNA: TGTGCCACCAGTGATTTGCCCCTTGGGGGCTACACCTTC.

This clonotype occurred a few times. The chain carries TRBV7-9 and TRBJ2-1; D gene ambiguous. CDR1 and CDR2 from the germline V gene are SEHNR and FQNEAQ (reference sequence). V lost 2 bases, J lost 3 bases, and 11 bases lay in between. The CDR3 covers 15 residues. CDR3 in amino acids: CASSLTRRLYNEQFF. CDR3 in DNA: TGTGCCAGCAGCTTAACCCGCCGACTCTACAATGAGCAGTTCTTC.

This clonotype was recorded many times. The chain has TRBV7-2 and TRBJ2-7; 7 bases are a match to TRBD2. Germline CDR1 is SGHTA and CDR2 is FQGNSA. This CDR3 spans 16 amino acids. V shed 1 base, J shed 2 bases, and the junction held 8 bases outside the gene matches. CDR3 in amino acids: CASSLEWRGTAYEQYF. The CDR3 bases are TGTGCCAGCAGCTTAGAGTGGCGGGGGACCGCCTACGAGCAGTACTTC.

This CDR3 is CASSTSVGYEQYF. The CDR3 DNA reads as TGTGCCAGTAGTACCTCGGTCGGTTACGAGCAGTACTTC. The chain has TRBV19 and TRBJ2-7; no clear D. This CDR3 contains 13 residues. Germline values: CDR1 LNHDA, CDR2 SQIVND (reference sequence). The V end was cut by 4 bases, the J end by 4 bases, with 11 bases between. The full variable domain, its missing parts supplied by reference TRBV19 and TRBJ2-7, is DGGITQSPKYLFRKEGQNVTLSCEQNLNHDAMYWYRQDPGQGLRLIYYSQIVNDFQKGDIAEGYSVSREKKESFPLTVTSAQKNPTAFYLCASSTSVGYEQYFGPGTRLTVT.

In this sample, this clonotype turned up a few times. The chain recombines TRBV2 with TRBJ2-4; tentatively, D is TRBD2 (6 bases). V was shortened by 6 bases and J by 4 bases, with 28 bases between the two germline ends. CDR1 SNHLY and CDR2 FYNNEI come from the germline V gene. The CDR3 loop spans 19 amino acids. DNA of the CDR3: TGTGCCAGCAGGGAGGGGAAACTCAAGATGGAGGAGATGAAAAACATTCAGTACTTC. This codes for CASREGKLKMEEMKNIQYF.

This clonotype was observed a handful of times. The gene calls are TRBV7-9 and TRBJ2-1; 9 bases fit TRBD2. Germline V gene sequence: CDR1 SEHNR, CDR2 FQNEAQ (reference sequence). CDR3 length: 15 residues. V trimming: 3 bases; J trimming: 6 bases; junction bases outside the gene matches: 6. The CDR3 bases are TGTGCCAGCAGCTTCGGGAAGACTAGCGGCAATGAGCAGTTCTTC. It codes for CASSFGKTSGNEQFF.

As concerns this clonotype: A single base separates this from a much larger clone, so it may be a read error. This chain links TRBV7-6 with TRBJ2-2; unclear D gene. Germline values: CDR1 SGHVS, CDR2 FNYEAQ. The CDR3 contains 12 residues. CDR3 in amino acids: CANSFVNGELFF. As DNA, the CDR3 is TGTGCCAACAGCTTTGTTAACGGGGAGCTGTTTTTT. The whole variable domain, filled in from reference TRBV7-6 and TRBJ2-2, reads GAGVSQSPRYKVTKRGQDVALRCDPISGHVSLYWYRQALGQGPEFLTYFNYEAQQDKSGLPNDRFSAERPEGSISTLTIQRTEQRDSAMYRCANSFVNGELFFGEGSRLTVL.

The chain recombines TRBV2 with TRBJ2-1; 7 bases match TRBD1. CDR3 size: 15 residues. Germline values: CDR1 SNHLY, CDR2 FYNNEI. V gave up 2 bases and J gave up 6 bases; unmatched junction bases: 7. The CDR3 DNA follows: TGTGCCAGCAGTGAACCCGACAGGGTACGCAATGAGCAGTTCTTC. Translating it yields CASSEPDRVRNEQFF.

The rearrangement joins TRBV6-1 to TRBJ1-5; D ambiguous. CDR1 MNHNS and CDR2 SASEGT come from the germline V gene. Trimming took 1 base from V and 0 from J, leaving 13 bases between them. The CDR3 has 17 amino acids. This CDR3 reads CASSEEGWRYSNQPQHF. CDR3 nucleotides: TGTGCCAGCAGTGAAGAGGGATGGCGGTATAGCAATCAGCCCCAGCATTTT.

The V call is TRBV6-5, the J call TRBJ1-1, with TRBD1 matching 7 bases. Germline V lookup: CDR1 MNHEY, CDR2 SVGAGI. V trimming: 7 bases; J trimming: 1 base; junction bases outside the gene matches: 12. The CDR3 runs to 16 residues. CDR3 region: CASMTGGGKGNTEAFF. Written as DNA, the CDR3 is TGTGCCAGCATGACCGGAGGGGGCAAGGGGAACACTGAAGCTTTCTTT.

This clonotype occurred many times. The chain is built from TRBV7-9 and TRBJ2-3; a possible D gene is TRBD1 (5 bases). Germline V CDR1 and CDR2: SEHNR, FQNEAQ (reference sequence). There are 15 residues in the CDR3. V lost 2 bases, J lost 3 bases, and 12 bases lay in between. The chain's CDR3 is CASSLQGSWTDTQYF. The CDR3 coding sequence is TGTGCCAGCAGCTTACAGGGAAGTTGGACAGATACGCAGTATTTT.